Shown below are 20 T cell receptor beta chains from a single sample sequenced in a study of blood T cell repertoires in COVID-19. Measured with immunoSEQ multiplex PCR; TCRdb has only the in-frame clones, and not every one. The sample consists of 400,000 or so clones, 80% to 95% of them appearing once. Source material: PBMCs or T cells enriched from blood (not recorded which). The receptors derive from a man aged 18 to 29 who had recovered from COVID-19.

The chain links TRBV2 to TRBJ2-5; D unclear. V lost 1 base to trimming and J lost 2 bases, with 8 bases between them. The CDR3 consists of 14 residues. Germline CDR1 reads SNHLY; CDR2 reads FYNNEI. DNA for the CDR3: TGTGCCAGCAGTGAAGTTTCTAGGCAAGAGACCCAGTACTTC. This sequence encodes CASSEVSRQETQYF.

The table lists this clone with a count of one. CDR3 in amino acids: CASSLVDNSDEQYF. The CDR3 DNA is TGCGCCAGCAGCTTGGTGGACAACTCTGACGAGCAGTACTTC. The chain joins TRBV5-1 to TRBJ2-7, with a possible D match to TRBD1 (5 bases). Trimming pared 0 bases from V and 5 bases from J, leaving 12 bases between. The CDR3 contains 14 residues. The V gene's germline CDR1 is SGHRS and CDR2 YFSETQ. Together with reference TRBV5-1 and TRBJ2-7, the CDR3 gives the full variable domain: KAGVTQTPRYLIKTRGQQVTLSCSPISGHRSVSWYQQTPGQGLQFLFEYFSETQRNKGNFPGRFSGRQFSNSRSEMNVSTLELGDSALYLCASSLVDNSDEQYFGPGTRLTVT.

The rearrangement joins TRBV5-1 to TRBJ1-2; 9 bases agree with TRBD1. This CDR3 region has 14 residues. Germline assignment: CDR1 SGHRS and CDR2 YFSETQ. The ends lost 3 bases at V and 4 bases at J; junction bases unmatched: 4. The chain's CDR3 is CASSSGTGFYGYTF. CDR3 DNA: TGCGCCAGCAGCTCCGGGACAGGGTTCTATGGCTACACCTTC.

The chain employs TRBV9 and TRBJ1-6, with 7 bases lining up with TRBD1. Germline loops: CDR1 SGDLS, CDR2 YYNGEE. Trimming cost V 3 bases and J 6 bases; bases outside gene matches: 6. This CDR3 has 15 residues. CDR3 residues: CASSARDSRNSPLHF. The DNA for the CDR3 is TGTGCCAGCAGCGCCCGGGACAGCCGTAATTCACCCCTCCACTTT.

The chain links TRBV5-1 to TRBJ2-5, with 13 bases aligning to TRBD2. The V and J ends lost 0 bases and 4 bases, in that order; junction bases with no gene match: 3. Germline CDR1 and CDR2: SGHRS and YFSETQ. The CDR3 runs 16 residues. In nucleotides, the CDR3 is TGCGCCAGCAGCTTGGGGAGACTAGCGGGAGGAGAGACCCAGTACTTC. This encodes CASSLGRLAGGETQYF.

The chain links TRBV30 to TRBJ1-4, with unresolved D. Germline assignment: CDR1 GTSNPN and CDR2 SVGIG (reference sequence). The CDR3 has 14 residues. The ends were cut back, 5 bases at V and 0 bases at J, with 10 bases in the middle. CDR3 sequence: CAWESPATNEKLFF. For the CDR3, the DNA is TGTGCCTGGGAGTCTCCGGCAACTAATGAAAAACTGTTTTTT.

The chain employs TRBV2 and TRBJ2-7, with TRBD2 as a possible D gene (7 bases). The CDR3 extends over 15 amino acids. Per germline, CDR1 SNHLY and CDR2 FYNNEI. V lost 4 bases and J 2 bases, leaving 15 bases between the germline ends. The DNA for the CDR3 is TGTGCCAGCAGTGCCGGGAGGACAGCAACCTACGAGCAGTACTTC. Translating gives CASSAGRTATYEQYF.

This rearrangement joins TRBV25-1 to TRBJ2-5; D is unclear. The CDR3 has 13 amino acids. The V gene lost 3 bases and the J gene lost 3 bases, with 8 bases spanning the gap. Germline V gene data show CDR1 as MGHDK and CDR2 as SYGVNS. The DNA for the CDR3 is TGTGCCAGCAGTGATCGGGTCAAAGAGACCCAGTACTTC. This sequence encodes CASSDRVKETQYF.

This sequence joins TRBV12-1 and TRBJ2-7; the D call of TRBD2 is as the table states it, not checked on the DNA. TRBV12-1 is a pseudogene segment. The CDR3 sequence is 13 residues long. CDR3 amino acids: CASSLPLCNEQYF. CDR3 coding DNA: TGTGCCAGCAGCCTACCCCTTTGCAACGAGCAGTACTTC.

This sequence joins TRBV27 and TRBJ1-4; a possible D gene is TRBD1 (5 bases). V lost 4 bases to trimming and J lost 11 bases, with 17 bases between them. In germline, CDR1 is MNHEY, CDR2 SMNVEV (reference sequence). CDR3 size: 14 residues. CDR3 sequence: CASSSGLTRRKLFF. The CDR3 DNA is TGTGCCAGCAGTTCGGGACTCACAAGGCGGAAACTGTTTTTT.

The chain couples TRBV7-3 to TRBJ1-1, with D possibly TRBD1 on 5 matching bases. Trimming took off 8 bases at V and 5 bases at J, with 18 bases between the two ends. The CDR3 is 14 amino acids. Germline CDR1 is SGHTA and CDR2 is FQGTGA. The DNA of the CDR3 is TGTGCCAGCCCAAAGGAGGAGGGGAATACTGAAGCTTTCTTT. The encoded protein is CASPKEEGNTEAFF.

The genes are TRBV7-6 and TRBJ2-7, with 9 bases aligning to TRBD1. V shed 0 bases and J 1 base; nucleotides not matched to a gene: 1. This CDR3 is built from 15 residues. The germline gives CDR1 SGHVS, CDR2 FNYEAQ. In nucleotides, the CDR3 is TGTGCCAGCAGCTTAGCGGGACAGGGTTCCTACGAGCAGTACTTC. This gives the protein CASSLAGQGSYEQYF.

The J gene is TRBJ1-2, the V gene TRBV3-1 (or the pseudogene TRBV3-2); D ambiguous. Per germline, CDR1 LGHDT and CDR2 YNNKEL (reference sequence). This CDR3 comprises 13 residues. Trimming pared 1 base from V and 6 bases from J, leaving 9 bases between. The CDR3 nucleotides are TGTGCCAGCAGCCAAGTTGCCGGGAATGGCTACACCTTC. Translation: CASSQVAGNGYTF.

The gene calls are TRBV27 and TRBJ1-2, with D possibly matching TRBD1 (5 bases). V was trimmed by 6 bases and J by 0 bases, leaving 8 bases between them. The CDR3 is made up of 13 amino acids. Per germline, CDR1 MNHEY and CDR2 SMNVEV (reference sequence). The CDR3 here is CASRQEANYGYTF. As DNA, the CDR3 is TGTGCCAGCAGACAGGAAGCTAACTATGGCTACACCTTC.

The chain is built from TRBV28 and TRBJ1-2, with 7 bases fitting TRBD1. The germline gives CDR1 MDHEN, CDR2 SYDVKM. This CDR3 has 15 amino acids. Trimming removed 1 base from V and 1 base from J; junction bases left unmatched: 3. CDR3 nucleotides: TGTGCCAGCAGTTTATTTCCAGGGGGTAACTATGGCTACACCTTC. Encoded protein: CASSLFPGGNYGYTF.

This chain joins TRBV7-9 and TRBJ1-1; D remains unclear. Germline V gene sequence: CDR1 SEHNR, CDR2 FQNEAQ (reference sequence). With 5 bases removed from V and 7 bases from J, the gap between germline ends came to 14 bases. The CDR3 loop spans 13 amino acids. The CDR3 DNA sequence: TGTGCCAGCAGCCTCGAGCGGCAGTTTGAAGCTTTCTTT. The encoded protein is CASSLERQFEAFF.

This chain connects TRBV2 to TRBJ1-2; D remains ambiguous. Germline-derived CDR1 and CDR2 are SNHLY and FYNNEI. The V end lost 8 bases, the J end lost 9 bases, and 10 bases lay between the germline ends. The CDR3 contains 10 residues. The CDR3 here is CASSEMSYTF. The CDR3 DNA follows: TGTGCCAGCTCTGAGATGAGCTACACCTTC.

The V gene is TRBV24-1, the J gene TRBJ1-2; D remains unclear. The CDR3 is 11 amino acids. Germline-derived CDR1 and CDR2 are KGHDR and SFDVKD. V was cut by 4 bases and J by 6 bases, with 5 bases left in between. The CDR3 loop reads CATSDYHGYTF. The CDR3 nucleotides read TGTGCCACCAGTGACTACCATGGCTACACCTTC.

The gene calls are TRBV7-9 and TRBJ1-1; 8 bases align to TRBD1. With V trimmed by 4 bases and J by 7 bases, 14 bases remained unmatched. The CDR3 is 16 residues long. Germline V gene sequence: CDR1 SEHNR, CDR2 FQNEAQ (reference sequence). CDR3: CASSSLPQTTGDEAFF. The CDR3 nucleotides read TGTGCCAGCAGCTCCCTTCCACAAACGACAGGGGATGAAGCTTTCTTT.

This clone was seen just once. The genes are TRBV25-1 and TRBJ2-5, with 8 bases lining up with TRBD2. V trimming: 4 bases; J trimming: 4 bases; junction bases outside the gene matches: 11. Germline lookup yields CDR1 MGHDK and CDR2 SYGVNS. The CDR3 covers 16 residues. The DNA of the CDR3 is TGTGCCAGCAGTGGAGTAGCGGGAAGTCGATCAGAGACCCAGTACTTC. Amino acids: CASSGVAGSRSETQYF.